The clone carrying this TCR beta chain was detected a few times. Antigen: not known. The data were taken from a study of persistence of HIV-infected CD4 T cells. Stimulation used 8.5 to 10 ug/mL lysate from CMV-infected fibroblasts. CD40L-negative CD69-negative CD45RO-high memory CD4+ T cells were sorted as populations depleted of antigen-responding cells. Sequencing used immunoSEQ version 4 in survey mode. Some clones are missing from TCRdb's copy, which holds only in-frame ones; the method was immunoSEQ multiplex PCR. The data contain roughly 41,000 clones, less than 90% of them seen just once; the ten biggest clones take up approximately 1.6%. With 5 bases removed from V and 1 base from J, the gap between germline ends came to 9 bases. The CDR3 covers 15 residues. Germline lookup yields CDR1 SGHNT and CDR2 YENEEA.

This receptor was obtained from an adult man with HIV who was CMV-seropositive. This chain links TRBV11-3 with TRBJ2-6, with D perhaps matching TRBD1 (6 bases). This material consisted of CD4+ T cells sorted from PBMCs after approximately 18-hour stimulation, taken from a patient who received antiretroviral therapy. CDR3 sequence (DNA): TGTGCCAGCAGCCCACAGGGATCTGGGGCCAACGTCCTGACTTTC. Its translation: CASSPQGSGANVLTF.